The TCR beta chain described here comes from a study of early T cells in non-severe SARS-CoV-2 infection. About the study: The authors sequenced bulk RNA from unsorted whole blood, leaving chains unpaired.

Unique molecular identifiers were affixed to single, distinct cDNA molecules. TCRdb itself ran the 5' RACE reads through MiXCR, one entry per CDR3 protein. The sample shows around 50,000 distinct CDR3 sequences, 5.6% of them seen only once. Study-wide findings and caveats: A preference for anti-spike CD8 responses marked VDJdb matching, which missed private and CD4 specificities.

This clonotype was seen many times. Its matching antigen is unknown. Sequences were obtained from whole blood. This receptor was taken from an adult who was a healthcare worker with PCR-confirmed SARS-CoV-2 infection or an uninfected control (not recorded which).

The CDR3 here is CSATIAGPSRGSTDTQYF. The CDR3 nucleotides are TGCAGTGCTACCATAGCGGGCCCATCCAGGGGTAGCACAGATACGCAGTATTTT. The chain employs TRBV20-1 and TRBJ2-3; weak D call: TRBD2 (7 bases). V lost 4 bases, J lost 0 bases, and 23 bases lay in between. The germline V gene encodes CDR1 DFQATT and CDR2 SNEGSKA (reference sequence). The CDR3 runs 18 residues.